This T cell receptor beta chain was recovered during a study of blood T cell repertoires in COVID-19. Symptom resolution, clearance, or two negative PCRs marked the recovered donors of Cohort 3. This clone appeared once. Sequenced by immunoSEQ multiplex PCR; TCRdb stores in-frame clones only, minus some. The table has 170,000 or so clones, almost 80% seen once. Germline CDR1 SGHTA, CDR2 FQGNSA. The CDR3 length is 14 residues. Trimming left V 4 bases short and J 7 bases short, with 14 bases between. Sequenced material: PBMCs or T cells enriched from blood (not recorded which). This TCR was recovered from a woman between 45 and 65 years old who had recovered from COVID-19. This rearrangement joins TRBV7-2 to TRBJ2-4, with TRBD2 as a possible D gene (6 bases). The CDR3 sequence is CASSSWNGRNIQYF. As DNA, the CDR3 is TGTGCCAGCAGCTCATGGAATGGGAGGAACATTCAGTACTTC.